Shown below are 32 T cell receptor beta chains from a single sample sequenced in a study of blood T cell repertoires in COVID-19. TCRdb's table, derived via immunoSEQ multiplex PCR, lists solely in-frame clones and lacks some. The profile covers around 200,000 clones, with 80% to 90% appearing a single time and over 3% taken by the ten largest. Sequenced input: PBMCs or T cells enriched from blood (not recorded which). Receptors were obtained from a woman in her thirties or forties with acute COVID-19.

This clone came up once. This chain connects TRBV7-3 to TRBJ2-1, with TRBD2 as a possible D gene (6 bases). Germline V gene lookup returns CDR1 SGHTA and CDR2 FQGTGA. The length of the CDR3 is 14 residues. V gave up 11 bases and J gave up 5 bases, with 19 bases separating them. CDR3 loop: CASRPELADNEQFF. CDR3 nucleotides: TGTGCCTCCCGTCCCGAGTTAGCGGACAATGAGCAGTTCTTC. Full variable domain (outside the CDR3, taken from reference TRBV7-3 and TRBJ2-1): GAGVSQTPSNKVTEKGKYVELRCDPISGHTALYWYRQSLGQGPEFLIYFQGTGAADDSGLPNDRFFAVRPEGSVSTLKIQRTERGDSAVYLCASRPELADNEQFFGPGTRLTVL.

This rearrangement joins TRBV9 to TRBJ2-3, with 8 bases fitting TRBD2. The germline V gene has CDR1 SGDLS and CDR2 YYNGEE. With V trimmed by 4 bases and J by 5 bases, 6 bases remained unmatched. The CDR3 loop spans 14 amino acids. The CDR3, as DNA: TGTGCCAGCAGCCCAGCGGGGGTAGTAGATACGCAGTATTTT. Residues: CASSPAGVVDTQYF.

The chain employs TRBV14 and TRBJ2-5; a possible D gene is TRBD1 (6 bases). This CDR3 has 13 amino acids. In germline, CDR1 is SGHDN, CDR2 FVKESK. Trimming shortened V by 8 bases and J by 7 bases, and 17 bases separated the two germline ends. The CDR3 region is CASGRTATGTQYF. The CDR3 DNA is TGTGCCAGCGGCCGGACAGCCACAGGGACCCAGTACTTC. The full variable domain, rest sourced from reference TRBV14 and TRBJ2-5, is EAGVTQFPSHSVIEKGQTVTLRCDPISGHDNLYWYRRVMGKEIKFLLHFVKESKQDESGMPNNRFLAERTGGTYSTLKVQPAELEDSGVYFCASGRTATGTQYFGPGTRLLVL.

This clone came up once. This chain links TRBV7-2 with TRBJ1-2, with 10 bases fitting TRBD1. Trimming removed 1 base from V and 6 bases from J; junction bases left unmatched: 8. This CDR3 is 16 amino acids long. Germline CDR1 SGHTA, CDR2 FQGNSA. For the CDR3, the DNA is TGTGCCAGCAGCTTAGACTCCGGGACAGGGGTCGATGGCTACACCTTC. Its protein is CASSLDSGTGVDGYTF.

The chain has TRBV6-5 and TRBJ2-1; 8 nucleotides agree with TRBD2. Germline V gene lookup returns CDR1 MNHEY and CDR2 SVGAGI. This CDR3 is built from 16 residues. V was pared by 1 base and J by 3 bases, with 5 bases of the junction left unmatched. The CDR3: CASSYLAGIDYNEQFF. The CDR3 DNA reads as TGTGCCAGCAGTTACTTAGCGGGGATCGACTACAATGAGCAGTTCTTC.

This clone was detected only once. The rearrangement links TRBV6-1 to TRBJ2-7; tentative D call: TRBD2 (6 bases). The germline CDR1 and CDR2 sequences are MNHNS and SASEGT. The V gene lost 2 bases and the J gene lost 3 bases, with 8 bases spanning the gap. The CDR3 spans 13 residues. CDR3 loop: CASSERGVYEQYV. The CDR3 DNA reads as TGTGCCAGCAGTGAACGCGGGGTCTACGAGCAGTACGTC.

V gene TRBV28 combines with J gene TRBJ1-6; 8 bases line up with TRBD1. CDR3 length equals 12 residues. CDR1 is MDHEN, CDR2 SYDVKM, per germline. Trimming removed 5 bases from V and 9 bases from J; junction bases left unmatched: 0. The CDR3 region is CASSQGASPLHF. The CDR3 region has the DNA TGTGCCAGCAGTCAGGGGGCTTCACCCCTCCACTTT. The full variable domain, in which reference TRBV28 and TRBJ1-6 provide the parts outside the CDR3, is DVKVTQSSRYLVKRTGEKVFLECVQDMDHENMFWYRQDPGLGLRLIYFSYDVKMKEKGDIPEGYSVSREKKERFSLILESASTNQTSMYLCASSQGASPLHFGNGTRLTVT.

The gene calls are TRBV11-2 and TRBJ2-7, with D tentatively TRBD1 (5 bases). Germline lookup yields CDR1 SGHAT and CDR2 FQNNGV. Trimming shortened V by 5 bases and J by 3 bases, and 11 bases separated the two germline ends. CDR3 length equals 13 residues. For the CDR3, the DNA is TGTGCCAGCAGCGAGTGGGGCAGCTACGAGCAGTACGTC. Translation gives CASSEWGSYEQYV.

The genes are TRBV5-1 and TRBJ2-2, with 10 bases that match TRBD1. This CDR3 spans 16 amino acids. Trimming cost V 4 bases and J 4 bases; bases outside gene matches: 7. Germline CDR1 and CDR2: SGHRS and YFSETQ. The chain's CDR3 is CASSPRQGAATGELFF. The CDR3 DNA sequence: TGCGCCAGCAGCCCGCGACAGGGGGCAGCCACCGGGGAGCTGTTTTTT.

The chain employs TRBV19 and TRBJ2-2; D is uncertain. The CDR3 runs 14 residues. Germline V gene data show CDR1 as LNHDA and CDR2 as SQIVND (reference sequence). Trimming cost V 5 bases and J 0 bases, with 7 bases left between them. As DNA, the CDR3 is TGTGCCAGTAGTGCACGAGCGAACACCGGGGAGCTGTTTTTT. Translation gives CASSARANTGELFF.

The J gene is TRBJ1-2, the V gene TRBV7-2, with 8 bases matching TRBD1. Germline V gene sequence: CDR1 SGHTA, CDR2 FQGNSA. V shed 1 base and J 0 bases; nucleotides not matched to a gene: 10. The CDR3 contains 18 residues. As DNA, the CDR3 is TGTGCCAGCAGCTTAGTTGGGACAGGATATAATACTAACTATGGCTACACCTTC. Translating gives CASSLVGTGYNTNYGYTF.

The CDR3 DNA reads as TGCGCCAGCAGTCCGGGATGGAATCAGCCCCAGCATTTT. Protein: CASSPGWNQPQHF. The genes are TRBV10-1 and TRBJ1-5; D is unresolved. Trimming stripped 5 bases from V and 4 bases from J, with 9 bases between. The CDR3 extends over 13 amino acids. The V gene's germline CDR1 is WNHNN and CDR2 SYGVQD (reference sequence).

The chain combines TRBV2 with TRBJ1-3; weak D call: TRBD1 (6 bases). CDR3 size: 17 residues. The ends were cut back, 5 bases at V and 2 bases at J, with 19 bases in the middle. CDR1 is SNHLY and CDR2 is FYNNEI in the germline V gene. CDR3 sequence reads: CASSSWTGTRAGNTIYF. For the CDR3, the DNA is TGTGCCAGCAGTTCATGGACGGGGACAAGGGCTGGAAACACCATATATTTT.

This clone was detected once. The CDR3 DNA reads TGTGCCTGGAGTGTGACTCGGACAGGGGGCAGGTCCACTGAAGCTTTCTTT. Translation gives CAWSVTRTGGRSTEAFF. The rearrangement uses TRBV30 and TRBJ1-1; 11 bases are a match to TRBD1. Germline V gene lookup returns CDR1 GTSNPN and CDR2 SVGIG (reference sequence). Trimming at V came to 0 bases and at J to 4 bases, leaving 10 bases not matched to a gene. The CDR3 loop spans 17 amino acids.

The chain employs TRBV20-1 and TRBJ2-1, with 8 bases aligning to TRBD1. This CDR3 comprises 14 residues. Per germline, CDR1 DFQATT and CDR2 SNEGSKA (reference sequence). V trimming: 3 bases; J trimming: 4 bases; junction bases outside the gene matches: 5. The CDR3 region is CSASRTGRYNEQFF. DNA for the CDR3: TGCAGTGCTAGTAGGACAGGGCGGTACAATGAGCAGTTCTTC.

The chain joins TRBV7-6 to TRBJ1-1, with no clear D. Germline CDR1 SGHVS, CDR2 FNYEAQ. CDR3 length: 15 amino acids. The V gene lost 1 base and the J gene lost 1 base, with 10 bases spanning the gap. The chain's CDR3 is CASSLDYGRNTEAFF. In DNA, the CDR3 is TGTGCCAGCAGCTTAGATTACGGGAGGAACACTGAAGCTTTCTTT.

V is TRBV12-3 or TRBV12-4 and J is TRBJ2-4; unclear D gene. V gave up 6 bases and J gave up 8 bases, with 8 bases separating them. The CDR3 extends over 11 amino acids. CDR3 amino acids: CASSAADIQYF. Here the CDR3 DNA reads TGTGCCAGCAGCGCTGCGGACATTCAGTACTTC.

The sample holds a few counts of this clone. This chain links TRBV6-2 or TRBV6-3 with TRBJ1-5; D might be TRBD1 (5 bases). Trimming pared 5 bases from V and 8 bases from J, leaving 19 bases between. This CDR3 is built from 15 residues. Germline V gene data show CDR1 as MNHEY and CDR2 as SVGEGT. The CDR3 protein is CASSDSGIYREPQHF. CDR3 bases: TGTGCCAGCAGTGATTCAGGGATTTATCGGGAGCCCCAGCATTTT.

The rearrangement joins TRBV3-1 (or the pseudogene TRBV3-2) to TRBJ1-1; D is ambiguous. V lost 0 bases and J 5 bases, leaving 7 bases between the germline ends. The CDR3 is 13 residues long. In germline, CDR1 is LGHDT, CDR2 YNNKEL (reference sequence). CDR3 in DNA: TGTGCCAGCAGCCAAGATCACAGAACTGAAGCTTTCTTT. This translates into CASSQDHRTEAFF.

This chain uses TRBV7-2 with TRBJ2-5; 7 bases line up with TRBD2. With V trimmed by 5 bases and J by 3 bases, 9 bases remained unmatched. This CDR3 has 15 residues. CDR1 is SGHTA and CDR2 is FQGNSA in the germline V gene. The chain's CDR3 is CASSPRGGTEETQYF. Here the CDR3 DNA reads TGTGCCAGCAGCCCCCGCGGGGGAACGGAAGAGACCCAGTACTTC.

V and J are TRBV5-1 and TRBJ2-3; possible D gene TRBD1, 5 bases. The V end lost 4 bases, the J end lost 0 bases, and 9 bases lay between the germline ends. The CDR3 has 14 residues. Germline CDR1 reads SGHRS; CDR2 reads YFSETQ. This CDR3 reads CASSTGPSTDTQYF. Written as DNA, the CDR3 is TGCGCCAGCAGCACAGGACCGAGCACAGATACGCAGTATTTT.

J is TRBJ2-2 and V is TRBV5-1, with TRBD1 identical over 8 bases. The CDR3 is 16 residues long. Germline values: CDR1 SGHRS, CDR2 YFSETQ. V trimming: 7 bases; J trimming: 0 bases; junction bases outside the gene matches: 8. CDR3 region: CASALATGANTGELFF. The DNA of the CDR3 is TGCGCCAGCGCCCTAGCGACAGGGGCGAACACCGGGGAGCTGTTTTTT.

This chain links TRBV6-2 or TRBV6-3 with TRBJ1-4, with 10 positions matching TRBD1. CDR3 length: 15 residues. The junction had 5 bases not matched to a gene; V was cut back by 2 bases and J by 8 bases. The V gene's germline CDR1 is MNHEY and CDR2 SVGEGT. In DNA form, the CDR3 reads TGTGCCAGCAGTTACCCGACAGGGGGCCAAGAAAAACTGTTTTTT. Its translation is CASSYPTGGQEKLFF.

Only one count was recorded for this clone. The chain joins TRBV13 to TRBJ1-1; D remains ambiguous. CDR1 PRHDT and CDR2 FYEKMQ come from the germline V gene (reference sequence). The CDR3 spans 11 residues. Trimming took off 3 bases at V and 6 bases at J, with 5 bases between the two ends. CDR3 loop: CASSFSAEAFF. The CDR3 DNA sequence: TGTGCCAGCAGCTTCTCGGCTGAAGCTTTCTTT.

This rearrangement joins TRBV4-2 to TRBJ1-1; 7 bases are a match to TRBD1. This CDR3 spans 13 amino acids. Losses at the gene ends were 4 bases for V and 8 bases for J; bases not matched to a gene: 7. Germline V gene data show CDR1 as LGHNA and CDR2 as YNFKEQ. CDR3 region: CASSPLEGAEAFF. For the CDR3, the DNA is TGTGCCAGCAGCCCCCTGGAGGGGGCCGAAGCTTTCTTT.

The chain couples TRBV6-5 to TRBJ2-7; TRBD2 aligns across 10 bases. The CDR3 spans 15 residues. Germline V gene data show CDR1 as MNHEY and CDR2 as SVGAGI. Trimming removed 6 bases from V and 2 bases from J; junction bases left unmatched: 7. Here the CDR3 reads CASSRTGLATYEQYV. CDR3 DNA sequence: TGTGCCAGCAGCAGGACGGGACTAGCGACCTACGAGCAGTACGTC.

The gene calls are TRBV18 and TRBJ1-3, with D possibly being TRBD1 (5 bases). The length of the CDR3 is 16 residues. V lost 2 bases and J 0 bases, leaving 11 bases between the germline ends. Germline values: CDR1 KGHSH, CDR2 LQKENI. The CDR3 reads CASSPSRAFSGNTIYF. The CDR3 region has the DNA TGTGCCAGCTCACCAAGCAGGGCCTTCTCTGGAAACACCATATATTTT.

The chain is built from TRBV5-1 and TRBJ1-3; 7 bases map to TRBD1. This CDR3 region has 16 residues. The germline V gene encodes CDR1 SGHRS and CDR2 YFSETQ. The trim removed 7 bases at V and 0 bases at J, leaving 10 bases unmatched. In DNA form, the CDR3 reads TGCGCCAGCGCCCCCGGGGACAGCCTCTCTGGAAACACCATATATTTT. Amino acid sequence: CASAPGDSLSGNTIYF.

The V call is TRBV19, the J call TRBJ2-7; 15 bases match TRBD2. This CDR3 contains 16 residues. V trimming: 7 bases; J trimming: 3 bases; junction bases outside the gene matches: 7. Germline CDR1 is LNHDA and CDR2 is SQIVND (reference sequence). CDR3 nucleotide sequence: TGTGCCAGTAAAACCACGGGACTAGCGGGGGGCTACGAGCAGTACTTC. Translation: CASKTTGLAGGYEQYF.

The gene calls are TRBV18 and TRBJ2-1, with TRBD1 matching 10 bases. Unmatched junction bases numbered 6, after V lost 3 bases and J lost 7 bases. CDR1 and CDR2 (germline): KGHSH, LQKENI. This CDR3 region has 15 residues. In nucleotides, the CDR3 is TGTGCCAGCTCACCTTATGGGACAGGGGATAATGAGCAGTTCTTC. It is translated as CASSPYGTGDNEQFF.

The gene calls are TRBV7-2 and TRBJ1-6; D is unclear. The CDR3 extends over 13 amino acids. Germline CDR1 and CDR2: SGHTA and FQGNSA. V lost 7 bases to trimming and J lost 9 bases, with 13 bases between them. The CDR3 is CASTQGAGSPLHF. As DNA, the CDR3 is TGTGCCAGCACACAAGGAGCCGGTTCACCCCTCCACTTT.

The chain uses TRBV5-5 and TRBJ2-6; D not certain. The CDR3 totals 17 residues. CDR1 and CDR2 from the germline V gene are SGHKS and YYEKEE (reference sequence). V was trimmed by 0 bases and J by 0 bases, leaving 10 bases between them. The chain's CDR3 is CASSLVTVSSGANVLTF. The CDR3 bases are TGTGCCAGCAGCTTGGTTACAGTCTCCTCTGGGGCCAACGTCCTGACTTTC.